This paragraph covers one T cell receptor (beta chain) sequence. Its antigen is not known. Using a J-beta primer mix together with a sample-barcoded 5' primer, a second PCR was run for roughly 6 to 12 cycles. Via MiXCR, TCRdb re-called the 5' RACE reads, giving one row per CDR3 protein. The table records 550,000 to 750,000 distinct CDR3 sequences, 20% to 25% of them present only once. The entry originates in a study of blood T cells in healthy people across ages. Study-level points and caveats: More naive CD4+ cells and higher diversity were found in long-lived than in aged donors. With age, beta diversity per million T cells declined roughly linearly, significantly by approximately 41.

The CDR3 is 16 residues long. Trimming pared 2 bases from V and 0 bases from J, leaving 11 bases between. From germline, CDR1 is SEHNR and CDR2 FQNEAQ (reference sequence). Sequencing was performed on blood. This TCR was recovered from a man in his 70s in good health. The V call is TRBV7-9, the J call TRBJ2-1, with D possibly matching TRBD1 (5 bases). Written as DNA, the CDR3 is TGTGCCAGCAGCTTATCCCTCCAGGGCTCCTACAATGAGCAGTTCTTC. It codes for CASSLSLQGSYNEQFF.